This T cell receptor beta chain was sequenced during a study of vaccination and CD4 T cells after COVID-19. Once obtained from cultured CD4+ T cells, the DNA was sequenced using the Oncomine TCR Beta short-read assay. TCRdb recomputed calls from the PCR reads with MiXCR, one row per CDR3 protein. The sample shows roughly 12,000 distinct CDR3 sequences, roughly 44% of them seen only once. Study-level points and caveats: Convalescent patients' vaccine-specific clones were spike mono-reactive in 304 of 307 cases. Relatively few convalescent patients and no early post-infection timepoints were analyzed.

The CDR3 runs to 14 residues. V gave up 1 base and J gave up 5 bases, with 14 bases separating them. CDR1 and CDR2 (germline): DFQATT, SNEGSKA (reference sequence). Treatment denoted: approximately nine-day PBMC culture with coronavirus spike peptide pools or control peptides (ViraFEST assay). With regard to this clonotype: The antigen is unknown.

The gene calls are TRBV20-1 and TRBJ2-5; a weak D match, TRBD2 (6 bases). Sequences were obtained from cultured CD4+ T cells from blood. This TCR was recovered from a human donor with COVID-19. The DNA for the CDR3 is TGCAGTGCTAGAGGAGAACGGGGGTGGGAGACCCAGTACTTC. It is translated as CSARGERGWETQYF.